These 4 T cell receptor beta chains were all obtained from the same sample, sequenced in a study of T cell responses to AZD1222 COVID-19 vaccine. Assay used: immunoSEQ multiplex PCR; TCRdb lists only in-frame clones, some missing. Of about 97,000 clones detected, 70% to 90% appear once; the ten largest clones hold over 1.2%. The sample here was peripheral blood, taken on day 0 of AZD1222 vaccination. Source of these receptors: an adult in good health.

The genes are TRBV14 and TRBJ2-1; D is possibly TRBD1 (5 bases). Trimming cost V 1 base and J 7 bases, with 8 bases left between them. Germline V lookup: CDR1 SGHDN, CDR2 FVKESK. The CDR3 runs to 13 residues. The CDR3 region has the DNA TGTGCCAGCAGCCAAGGGGGCGGAAATGAGCAGTTCTTC. Its translation: CASSQGGGNEQFF.

This clone was detected once. The V gene is TRBV28, the J gene TRBJ2-4; 10 positions match TRBD1. The CDR3 totals 19 residues. V shed 7 bases, J shed 0 bases, and the junction held 15 bases outside the gene matches. Germline-derived CDR1 and CDR2 are MDHEN and SYDVKM. CDR3 protein: CASTTPGTGAALAKNIQYF. The CDR3 DNA reads as TGTGCCAGCACCACGCCAGGGACAGGGGCGGCTCTAGCCAAAAACATTCAGTACTTC.

This chain links TRBV30 with TRBJ1-3, with D tentatively TRBD1 (5 bases). The CDR3 covers 13 residues. The V end was cut by 4 bases, the J end by 2 bases, with 9 bases between. The V gene's germline CDR1 is GTSNPN and CDR2 SVGIG (reference sequence). The CDR3, as DNA: TGTGCCTGGACTAGGGGTACTGGAAACACCATATATTTT. Encoded protein: CAWTRGTGNTIYF.

The J gene is TRBJ2-7, the V gene TRBV5-1, with 12 bases aligning to TRBD2. Germline assignment: CDR1 SGHRS and CDR2 YFSETQ. Trimming cost V 4 bases and J 2 bases; bases outside gene matches: 7. This CDR3 spans 16 amino acids. CDR3 nucleotide sequence: TGCGCCAGCAGCGCCGCTAGCGGGAGGGCCGCCTACGAGCAGTACTTC. Its protein is CASSAASGRAAYEQYF.